The sequence of this T cell receptor (beta chain) was determined in a study of T cells in localized non-small cell lung cancer. Overall study findings and caveats: The study linked higher blood T cell density to longer overall survival. Among the top 100 tumor clones, a median roughly 57 appeared in adjacent lung.

Sequenced by immunoSEQ multiplex PCR; TCRdb stores in-frame clones only, minus some. This sample has about 130,000 clones, with 70% to 90% found just once. This clone was observed once. Its antigen is unidentified. Germline V gene lookup returns CDR1 KGHSH and CDR2 LQKENI. Trimming at V came to 3 bases and at J to 15 bases, leaving 10 bases not matched to a gene. The length of the CDR3 is 13 residues. This material consisted of peripheral blood, taken before any cancer treatment. This chain joins TRBV18 and TRBJ2-1, with TRBD2 matching 8 bases. The clonotype was recovered from a female donor of 60 years or more with stage I lung adenocarcinoma. CDR3 in amino acids: CASSPPERGTGFF. In nucleotides, the CDR3 is TGTGCCAGCTCACCCCCTGAGCGGGGGACTGGGTTCTTC.